This TCR beta chain was retrieved from a study of T cell clonality in common variable immunodeficiency. Per germline, CDR1 LNHDA and CDR2 SQIVND (reference sequence). Trimming removed 7 bases from V and 2 bases from J, with 18 bases in between. The CDR3 length is 15 residues. As for this clone: The antigen is not known. The read gets to within 3 residues of the CDR3 end, and the germline J gene fills in the rest.

The data were produced by immunoSEQ multiplex PCR, yet TCRdb's version contains in-frame clones alone and is incomplete. The sample shows under 8,500 clones, none of them appearing just once. General observations from the study: CVID subjects had higher TCRbeta clonality than healthy controls, most marked in about a third. Fewer deletions and N-nucleotide insertions were reportedly seen in common variable immunodeficiency TCR beta sequences. Links between repertoire features and CVID complications were heterogeneity-limited. Fewer TCRbeta clones were shared among CVID subjects than controls.

Donors gave about 5 to 8 ml heparinized peripheral whole blood. The J gene is TRBJ2-7, the V gene TRBV19; TRBD1 is a possible D gene (5 bases). This TCR derives from a human donor with common variable immunodeficiency. Input material: peripheral blood mononuclear cells. CDR3: CASTPGLWGPYEQYF. CDR3 DNA (partial): TGTGCCAGTACCCCAGGGCTATGGGGTCCCTACGAG.